This entry describes one T cell receptor beta chain. V gave up 4 bases and J gave up 4 bases, with 16 bases separating them. The CDR3 runs 16 residues. Germline CDR1 is SGHDN and CDR2 is FVKESK. This sample is drawn from a study of blood T cell repertoires in COVID-19. The overall study: Material from acute and convalescent COVID-19 was sourced from the United States, Italy and Spain. The cDNA or gDNA used as material had been derived from T cells, B-cell-depleted T cells, or PBMCs.

The authors' processing: Scientists estimated how many nucleated cells there were by amplifying reference gene primers. TCRdb keeps only in-frame clones here, not all; method: immunoSEQ multiplex PCR. V and J calls plus clone size are reproduced from that table; the DNA served to infer D and trimming. There are approximately 67,000 clones in the sample; approximately 90% occur only once, and approximately 19% lies in the top ten. The sample consisted of peripheral blood. The chain carries TRBV14 and TRBJ2-2; D perhaps matches TRBD2 (7 bases). The receptor's source is a woman older than 75 with acute or convalescent COVID-19. CDR3 loop: CASSPIGGDVTGELFF. For the CDR3, the DNA is TGTGCCAGCAGCCCCATAGGGGGGGATGTCACCGGGGAGCTGTTTTTT.